This T cell receptor beta chain was captured in a study of T cells after yellow fever vaccination. General study results and limits: Reappearance after the booster was seen for most primary-vaccination clones, at 96% CD4 and around 88% CD8.

By 5'RACE template switching, TCR cDNA was produced, with a universal primer site and UMIs added in the process. Each CDR3 protein gets one entry after TCRdb re-called the 5' RACE reads with MiXCR. Here the sample spans around 340,000 distinct CDR3 sequences, 8.7% being singletons. Per the germline V gene, CDR1 is SGHTA and CDR2 is FQGNSA. V was pared by 4 bases and J by 6 bases, with 4 bases of the junction left unmatched. This CDR3 spans 13 amino acids. There are a few counts of this clonotype. Its antigen is undetermined. The specimen comprised PBMCs, sampled on the day of the first yellow fever vaccination. The source is a man aged 18 to 30 who received the YFV17D yellow fever vaccine. The chain combines TRBV7-2 with TRBJ1-2; 8 bases match TRBD1. This chain's CDR3 is CASSYNRGDGYTF. The CDR3 DNA follows: TGTGCCAGCAGCTATAACAGGGGGGATGGCTACACCTTC.